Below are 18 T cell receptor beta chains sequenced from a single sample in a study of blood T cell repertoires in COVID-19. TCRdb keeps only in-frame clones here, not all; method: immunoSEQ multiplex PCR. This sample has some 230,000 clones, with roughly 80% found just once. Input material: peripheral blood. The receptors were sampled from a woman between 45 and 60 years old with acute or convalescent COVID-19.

The CDR3 DNA follows: TGTGCCAGCAGTTACAAGGGCGGGTATCAGCCCCAGCATTTT. It yields the protein CASSYKGGYQPQHF. The genes are TRBV6-5 and TRBJ1-5, with D unclear. The V gene's germline CDR1 is MNHEY and CDR2 SVGAGI. CDR3 length: 14 amino acids. V lost 2 bases, J lost 5 bases, and 10 bases lay in between.

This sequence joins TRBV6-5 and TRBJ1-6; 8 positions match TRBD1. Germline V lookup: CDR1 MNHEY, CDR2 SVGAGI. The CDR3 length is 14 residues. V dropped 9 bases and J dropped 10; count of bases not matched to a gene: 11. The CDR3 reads CASDPDREDSPLHF. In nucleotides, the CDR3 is TGTGCCAGTGACCCGGACAGGGAAGACTCACCCCTCCACTTT.

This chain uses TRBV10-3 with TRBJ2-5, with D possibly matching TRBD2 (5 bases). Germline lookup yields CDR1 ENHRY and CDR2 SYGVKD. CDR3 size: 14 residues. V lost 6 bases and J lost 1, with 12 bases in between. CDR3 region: CAISRGQVQETQYF. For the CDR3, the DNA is TGTGCCATCAGCCGCGGGCAGGTCCAAGAGACCCAGTACTTC.

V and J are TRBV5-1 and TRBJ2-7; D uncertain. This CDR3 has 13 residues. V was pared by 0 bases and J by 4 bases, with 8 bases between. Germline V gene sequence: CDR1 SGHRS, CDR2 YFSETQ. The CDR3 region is CASSLDFSYEQYF. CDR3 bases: TGCGCCAGCAGCTTGGACTTTTCTTACGAGCAGTACTTC.

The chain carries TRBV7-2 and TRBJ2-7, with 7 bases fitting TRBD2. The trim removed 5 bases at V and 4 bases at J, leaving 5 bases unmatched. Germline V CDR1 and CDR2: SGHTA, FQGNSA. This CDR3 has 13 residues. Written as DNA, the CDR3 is TGTGCCAGCAGCAGCGGGAATCAGTACGAGCAGTACTTC. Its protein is CASSSGNQYEQYF.

The CDR3 DNA follows: TGTGCCAGCAACCCTACAGGGAGCTCCTACGAGCAGTACTTC. Translated, it gives CASNPTGSSYEQYF. The chain recombines TRBV28 with TRBJ2-7; TRBD1 is a possible D gene (6 bases). The CDR3 spans 14 residues. Trimming cost V 7 bases and J 0 bases, with 13 bases left between them. CDR1 and CDR2 (germline): MDHEN, SYDVKM.

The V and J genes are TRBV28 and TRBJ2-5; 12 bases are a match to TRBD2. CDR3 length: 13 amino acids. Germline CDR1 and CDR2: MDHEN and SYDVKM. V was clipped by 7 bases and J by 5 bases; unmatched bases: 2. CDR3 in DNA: TGTGCCAGCAAAACTAGCGGGAGGGAGACCCAGTACTTC. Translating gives CASKTSGRETQYF.

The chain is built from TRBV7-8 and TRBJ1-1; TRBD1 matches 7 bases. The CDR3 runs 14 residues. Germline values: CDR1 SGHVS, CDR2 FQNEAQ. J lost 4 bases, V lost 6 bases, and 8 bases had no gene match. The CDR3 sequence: CASRLRQGGTEAFF. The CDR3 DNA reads TGTGCCAGCAGACTACGACAGGGCGGCACTGAAGCTTTCTTT.

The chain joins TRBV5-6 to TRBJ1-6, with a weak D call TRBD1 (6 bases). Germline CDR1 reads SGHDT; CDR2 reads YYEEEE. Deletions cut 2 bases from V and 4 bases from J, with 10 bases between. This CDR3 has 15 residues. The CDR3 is CASSFQGLYNSPLHF. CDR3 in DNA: TGTGCCAGCAGCTTCCAGGGGCTATATAATTCACCCCTCCACTTT.

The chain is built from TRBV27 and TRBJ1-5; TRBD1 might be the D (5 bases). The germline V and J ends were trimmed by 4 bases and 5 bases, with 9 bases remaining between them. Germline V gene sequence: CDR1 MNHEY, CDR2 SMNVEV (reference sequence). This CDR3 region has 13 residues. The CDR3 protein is CASSYGGDQPQHF. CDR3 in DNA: TGTGCCAGCAGTTACGGGGGAGATCAGCCCCAGCATTTT.

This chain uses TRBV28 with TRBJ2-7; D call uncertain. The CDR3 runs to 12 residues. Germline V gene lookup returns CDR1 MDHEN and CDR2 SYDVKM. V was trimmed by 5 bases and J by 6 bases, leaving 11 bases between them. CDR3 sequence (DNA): TGTGCCAGCAGTCCCACAGCCGTCGAGCAGTACTTC. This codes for CASSPTAVEQYF.

The CDR3 region is CASRYSSGIKETQYF. The CDR3 nucleotides read TGTGCCAGCAGGTACTCTAGCGGTATTAAAGAGACCCAGTACTTC. The chain couples TRBV27 to TRBJ2-5; 7 bases are shared with TRBD2. The CDR3 loop spans 15 amino acids. V lost 6 bases and J lost 3; bases outside the gene matches: 10. Germline CDR1 MNHEY, CDR2 SMNVEV (reference sequence).

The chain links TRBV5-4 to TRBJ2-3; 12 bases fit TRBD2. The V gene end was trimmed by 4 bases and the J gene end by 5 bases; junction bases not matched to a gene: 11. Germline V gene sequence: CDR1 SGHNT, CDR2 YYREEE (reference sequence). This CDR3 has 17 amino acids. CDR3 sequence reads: CASSPKGASGRGDTQYF. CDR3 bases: TGTGCCAGCAGCCCCAAAGGGGCTAGCGGGAGGGGAGATACGCAGTATTTT.

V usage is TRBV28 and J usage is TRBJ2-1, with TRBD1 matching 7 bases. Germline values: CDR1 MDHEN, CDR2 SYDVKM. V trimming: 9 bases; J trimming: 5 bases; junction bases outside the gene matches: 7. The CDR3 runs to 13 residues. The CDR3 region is CASGTANHNEQFF. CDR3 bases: TGTGCCAGTGGGACAGCGAACCACAATGAGCAGTTCTTC.

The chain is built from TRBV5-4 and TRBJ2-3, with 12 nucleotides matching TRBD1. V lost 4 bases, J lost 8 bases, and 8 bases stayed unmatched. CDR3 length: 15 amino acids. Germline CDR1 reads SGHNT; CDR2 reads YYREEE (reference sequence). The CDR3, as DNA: TGTGCCAGCAGCCCGGGACAGGGGGCAGTAGGTACGCAGTATTTT. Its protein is CASSPGQGAVGTQYF.

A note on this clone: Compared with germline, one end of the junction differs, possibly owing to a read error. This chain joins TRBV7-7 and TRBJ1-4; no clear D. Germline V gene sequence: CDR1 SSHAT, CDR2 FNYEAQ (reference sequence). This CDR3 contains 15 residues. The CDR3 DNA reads TGTGCTAGCAGCTTATATAAGCCAACTAATGAAAAACTGTTTTTT. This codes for CASSLYKPTNEKLFF. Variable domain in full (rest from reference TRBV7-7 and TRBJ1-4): GAGVSQSPRYKVTKRGQDVTLRCDPISSHATLYWYQQALGQGPEFLTYFNYEAQPDKSGLPSDRFSAERPEGSISTLTIQRTEQRDSAMYRCASSLYKPTNEKLFFGSGTQLSVL.

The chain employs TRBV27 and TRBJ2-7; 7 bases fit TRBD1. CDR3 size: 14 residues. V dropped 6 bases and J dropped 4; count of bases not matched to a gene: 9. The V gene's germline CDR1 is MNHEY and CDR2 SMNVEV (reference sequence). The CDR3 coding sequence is TGTGCCAGCAGCCCTCCGGGACAGCGATACGAGCAGTACTTC. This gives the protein CASSPPGQRYEQYF.

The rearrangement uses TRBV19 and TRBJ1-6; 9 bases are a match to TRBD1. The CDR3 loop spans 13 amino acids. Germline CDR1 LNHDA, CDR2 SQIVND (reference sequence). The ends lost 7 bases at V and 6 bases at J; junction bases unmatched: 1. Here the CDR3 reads CASNRGPNSPLHF. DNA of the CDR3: TGTGCCAGTAACAGGGGGCCTAATTCACCCCTCCACTTT.